This T cell receptor (beta chain) was found in a study of post-analysis software for immune sequencing data (dated by TCRdb to the mid-2010s). Some background on the complete study: Relapsing-remitting, secondary progressive and progressive-relapsing multiple sclerosis were recorded as disease courses, and subtype annotation was lacking for some patients. A subset of samples was prepared in parallel using single-end sample barcoding, then pooled and co-amplified after Illumina adapter ligation. Patient repertoires were compared against roughly 12 previously published healthy control repertoires from donors aged roughly 6 to 28 years. Overall results and qualifications from the work: The multiple sclerosis patient group was slightly younger than the control group. Compared with controls, multiple sclerosis patients had significantly lower normalized Chao1 diversity, a finding suggesting substantial peripheral T-cell clonal expansion. When samples were clustered directly using the F measure, samples prepared in the same batch co-clustered strongly, which prompted a batch-effect correction. Patients showed significantly higher frequencies than controls for roughly 5 TRBV segments, among them TRBV5-6, TRBV5-1 and TRBV20-1.

To demonstrate the VDJtools post-analysis software, the study profiled TCR beta repertoires from the peripheral blood of around 13 young patients with multiple sclerosis. Multiple sclerosis patients were children and adolescents aged about 6 to 15 years. On this clonotype itself: No antigen is known for it. It has no much larger one-base neighbor in the sample; base qualities were not kept.

To prepare the library, PCR was applied. Sequencing relied on an Illumina HiSeq 2500. To reduce PCR and sequencing biases, unique molecular identifiers were built into the TCR beta cDNA libraries. Some 500,000 cDNA molecules were obtained for every 1 to 10 million input T cells, so each molecule roughly corresponded to one T cell. The same protocol used for the earlier healthy control dataset was applied to prepare and sequence the patient libraries. Samples belonging to the same batch were prepared together, multiplexed and sequenced on a shared HiSeq lane. As for the authors' bioinformatics: MIGEC handled the raw barcoded reads, throwing out single-read molecular identifier groups before consensus assembly and CDR3 extraction. Clonotype tables were post-analysed with VDJtools, normalizing diversity by down-sampling all datasets to the smallest sample size. To correct batch-related cross-sample contamination, repertoire overlap clustering matched CDR3 amino acid sequences but not nucleotide sequences. The public reads were run again by TCRdb, first through fastp at Q25 and then through MiXCR, and only productive beta chains were kept. Rows are unified per CDR3 protein, each entry keeping the most common DNA and genes. The V and J calls here are based on TCRdb, not the publication. Present in this sample are about 820,000 distinct CDR3 sequences, about 53% of which were seen just once. Jointly, the top ten make up approximately 4.2% of the sample.

V drops 2 bases and J drops 0 bases, leaving 14 bases in between. The germline V gene (reference sequence) sets CDR1 to DFQATT and CDR2 to SNEGSKA. Measured from the cysteine to the phenylalanine, the CDR3 is 15 residues long. Just the 45-base CDR3 DNA is kept, in frame starting at base 1. The sample consisted of blood. In this chain, TRBV20-1 is recombined with TRBJ2-7; 5 matching bases give a weak D call of TRBD1. The clonotype originates from a girl between 10 and 17 years old with multiple sclerosis. The nucleotide sequence reads as follows: TGCAGTGCTAGATCCCAACAGGCGTCCTCCTACGAGCAGTACTTC. Its amino acids are CSARSQQASSYEQYF.